This T cell receptor (beta chain) comes out of a study of CD8 T cells in ankylosing spondylitis. The J segment lost 2 bases and the V segment lost 0 bases, leaving 3 bases of the junction unmatched. Germline V gene sequence: CDR1 SGHVS, CDR2 FQNEAQ. The CDR3 sequence is 16 residues long. Study-level points and caveats: Within matched ankylosing spondylitis synovial fluid, disease-linked clones were reportedly significantly enriched. Under 10 highly homologous variants formed a TCR beta motif that appeared characteristic of ankylosing spondylitis blood.

Using quantitative 5'-RACE with molecular barcodes, the authors made TCR beta libraries. TCRdb recomputed calls from the 5' RACE reads with MiXCR, one row per CDR3 protein. The table lists some 270,000 distinct CDR3 sequences, 18% of them singletons, with around a third in the top ten. The table lists this clonotype with many counts. Its antigen is unknown. V is TRBV7-8 and J is TRBJ2-2; TRBD2 aligns across 7 bases. What was sequenced was blood, either unsorted or a sorted T cell fraction (not recorded which). The sequence derives from a male donor with ankylosing spondylitis or in good health (not recorded which). The CDR3 DNA sequence: TGTGCCAGCAGCTTAGCGGGCGGGAGTAACACCGGGGAGCTGTTTTTT. Amino acids: CASSLAGGSNTGELFF.